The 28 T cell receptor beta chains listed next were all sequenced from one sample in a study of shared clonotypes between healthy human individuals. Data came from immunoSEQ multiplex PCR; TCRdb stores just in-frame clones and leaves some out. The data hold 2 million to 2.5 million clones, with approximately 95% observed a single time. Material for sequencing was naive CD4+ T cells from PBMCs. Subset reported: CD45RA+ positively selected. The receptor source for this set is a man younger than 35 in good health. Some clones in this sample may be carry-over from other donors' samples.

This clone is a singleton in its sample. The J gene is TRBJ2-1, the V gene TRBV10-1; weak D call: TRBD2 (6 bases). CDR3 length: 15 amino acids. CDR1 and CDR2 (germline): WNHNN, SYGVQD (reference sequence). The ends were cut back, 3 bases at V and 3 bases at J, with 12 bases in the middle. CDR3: CASSDISGGYNEQFF. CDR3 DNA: TGCGCCAGCAGTGATATTAGCGGAGGCTACAATGAGCAGTTCTTC.

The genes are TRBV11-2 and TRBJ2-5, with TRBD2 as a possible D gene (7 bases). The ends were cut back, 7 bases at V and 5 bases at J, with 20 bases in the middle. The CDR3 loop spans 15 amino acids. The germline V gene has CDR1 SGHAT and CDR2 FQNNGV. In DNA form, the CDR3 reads TGTGCCAGCACCCGTTTGACGGGGGGCTTCGAGACCCAGTACTTC. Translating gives CASTRLTGGFETQYF. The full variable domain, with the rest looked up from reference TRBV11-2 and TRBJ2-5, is EAGVAQSPRYKIIEKRQSVAFWCNPISGHATLYWYQQILGQGPKLLIQFQNNGVVDDSQLPKDRFSAERLKGVDSTLKIQPAKLEDSAVYLCASTRLTGGFETQYFGPGTRLLVL.

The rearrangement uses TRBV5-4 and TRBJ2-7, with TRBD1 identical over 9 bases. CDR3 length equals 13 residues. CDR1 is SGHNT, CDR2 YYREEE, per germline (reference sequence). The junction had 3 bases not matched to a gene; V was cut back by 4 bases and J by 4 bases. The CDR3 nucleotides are TGTGCCAGCAGCCGGGACAGGGTTTACGAGCAGTACTTC. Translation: CASSRDRVYEQYF.

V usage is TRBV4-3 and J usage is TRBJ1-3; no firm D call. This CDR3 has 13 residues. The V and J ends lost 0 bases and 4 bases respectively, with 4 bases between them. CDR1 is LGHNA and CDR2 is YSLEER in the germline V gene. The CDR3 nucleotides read TGCGCCAGCAGCCAAGAGAGGGGAAACACCATATATTTT. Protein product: CASSQERGNTIYF.

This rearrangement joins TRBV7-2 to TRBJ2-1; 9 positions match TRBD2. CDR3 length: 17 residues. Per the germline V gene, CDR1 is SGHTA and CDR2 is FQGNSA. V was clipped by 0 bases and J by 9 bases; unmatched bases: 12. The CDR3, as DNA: TGTGCCAGCAGCTTAGCATATACGGCGGGAGGGCTTGGTGAGCAGTTCTTC. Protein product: CASSLAYTAGGLGEQFF.

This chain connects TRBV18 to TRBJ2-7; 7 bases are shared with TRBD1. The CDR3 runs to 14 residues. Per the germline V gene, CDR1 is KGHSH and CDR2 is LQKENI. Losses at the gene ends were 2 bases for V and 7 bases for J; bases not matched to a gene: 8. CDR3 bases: TGTGCCAGCTCACCATCAGGGGGTTGGCGAGAGCAGTACTTC. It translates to CASSPSGGWREQYF.

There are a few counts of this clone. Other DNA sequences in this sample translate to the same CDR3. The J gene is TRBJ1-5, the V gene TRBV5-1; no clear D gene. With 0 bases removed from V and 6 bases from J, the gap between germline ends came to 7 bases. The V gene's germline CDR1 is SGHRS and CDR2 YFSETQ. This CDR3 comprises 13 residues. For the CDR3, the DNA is TGCGCCAGCAGCTTGGATATTGGTCAGCCCCAGCATTTT. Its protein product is CASSLDIGQPQHF.

CDR3 coding DNA: TGTGCCAGCAGCTTGGCAGGGTTTAGGTCAGATGAAAAACTGTTTTTT. Residues: CASSLAGFRSDEKLFF. V is TRBV5-4 and J is TRBJ1-4, with D possibly matching TRBD1 (5 bases). CDR1 is SGHNT and CDR2 is YYREEE in the germline V gene (reference sequence). CDR3 length: 16 amino acids. Trimming stripped 0 bases from V and 6 bases from J, with 15 bases between. The whole variable domain, remainder taken from reference TRBV5-4 and TRBJ1-4, is ETGVTQSPTHLIKTRGQQVTLRCSSQSGHNTVSWYQQALGQGPQFIFQYYREEENGRGNFPPRFSGLQFPNYSSELNVNALELDDSALYLCASSLAGFRSDEKLFFGSGTQLSVL.

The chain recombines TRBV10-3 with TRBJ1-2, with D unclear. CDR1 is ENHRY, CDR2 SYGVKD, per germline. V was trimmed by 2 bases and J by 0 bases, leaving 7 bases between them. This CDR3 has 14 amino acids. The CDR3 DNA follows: TGTGCCATCAGTGAGGAGGCCTCTAACTATGGCTACACCTTC. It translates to CAISEEASNYGYTF.

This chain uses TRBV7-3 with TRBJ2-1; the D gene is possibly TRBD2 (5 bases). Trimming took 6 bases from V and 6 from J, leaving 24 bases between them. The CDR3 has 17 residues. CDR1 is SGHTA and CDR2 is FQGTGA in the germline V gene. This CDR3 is CASSLTSLVGFPNEQFF. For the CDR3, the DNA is TGTGCCAGCAGTCTAACCTCACTAGTTGGGTTCCCCAATGAGCAGTTCTTC.

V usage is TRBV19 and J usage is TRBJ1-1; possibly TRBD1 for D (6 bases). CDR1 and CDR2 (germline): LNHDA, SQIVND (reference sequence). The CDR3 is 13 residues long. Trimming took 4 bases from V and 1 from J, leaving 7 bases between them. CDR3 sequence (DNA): TGTGCCAGTAGTAAACAGGGGAACACTGAAGCTTTCTTT. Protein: CASSKQGNTEAFF.

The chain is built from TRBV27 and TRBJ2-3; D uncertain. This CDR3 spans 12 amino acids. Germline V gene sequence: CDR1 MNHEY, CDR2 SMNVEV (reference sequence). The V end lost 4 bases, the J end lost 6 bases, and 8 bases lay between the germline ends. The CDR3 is CASSSPWDTQYF. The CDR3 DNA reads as TGTGCCAGCAGTTCCCCGTGGGATACGCAGTATTTT.

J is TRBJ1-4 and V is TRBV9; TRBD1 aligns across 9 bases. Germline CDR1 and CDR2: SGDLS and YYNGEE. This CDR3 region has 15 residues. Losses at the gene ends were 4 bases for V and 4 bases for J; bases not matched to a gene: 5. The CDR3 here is CASSPGTGLNEKLFF. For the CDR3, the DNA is TGTGCCAGCAGCCCAGGGACAGGGCTTAATGAAAAACTGTTTTTT.

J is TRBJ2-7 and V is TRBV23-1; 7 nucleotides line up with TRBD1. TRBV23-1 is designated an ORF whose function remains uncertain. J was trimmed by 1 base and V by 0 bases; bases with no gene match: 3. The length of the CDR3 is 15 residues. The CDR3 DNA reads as TGCGCCAGCAGTCAATCGTACAGGGGATCCTACGAGCAGTACTTC. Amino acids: CASSQSYRGSYEQYF.

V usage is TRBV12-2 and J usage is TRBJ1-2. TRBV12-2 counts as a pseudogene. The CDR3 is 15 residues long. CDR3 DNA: TGTGCAAGTCGCTTAGCGAACTTACCAGTGATGGGCTACACCTTC. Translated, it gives CASRLANLPVMGYTF.

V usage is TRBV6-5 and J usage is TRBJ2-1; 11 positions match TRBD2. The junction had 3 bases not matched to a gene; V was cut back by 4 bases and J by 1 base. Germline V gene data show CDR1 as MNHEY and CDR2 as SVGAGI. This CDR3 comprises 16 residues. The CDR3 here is CASSLAGGPSYNEQFF. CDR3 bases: TGTGCCAGCAGTTTAGCGGGAGGGCCGTCCTACAATGAGCAGTTCTTC.

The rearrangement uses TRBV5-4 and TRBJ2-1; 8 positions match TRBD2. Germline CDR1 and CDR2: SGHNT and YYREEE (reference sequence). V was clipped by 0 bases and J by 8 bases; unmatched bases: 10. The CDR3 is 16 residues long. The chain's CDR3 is CASSLGSGNSLDEQFF. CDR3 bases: TGTGCCAGCAGCTTGGGTAGCGGGAACTCTCTTGATGAGCAGTTCTTC.

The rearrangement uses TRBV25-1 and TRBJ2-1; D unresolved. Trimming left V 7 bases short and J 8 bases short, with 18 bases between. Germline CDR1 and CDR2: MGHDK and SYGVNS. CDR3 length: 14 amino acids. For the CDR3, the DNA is TGTGCCAGCACCCGGGCCCAGTGGAGCGATGAGCAGTTCTTC. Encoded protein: CASTRAQWSDEQFF.

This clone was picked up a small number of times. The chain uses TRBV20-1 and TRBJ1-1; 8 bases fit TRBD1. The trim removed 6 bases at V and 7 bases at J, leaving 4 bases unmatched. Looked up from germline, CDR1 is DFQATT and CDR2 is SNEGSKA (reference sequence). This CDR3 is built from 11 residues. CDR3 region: CSAMTGVEAFF. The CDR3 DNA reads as TGCAGTGCCATGACAGGGGTTGAAGCTTTCTTT.

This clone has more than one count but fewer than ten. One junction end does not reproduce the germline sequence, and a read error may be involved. The CDR3 spells CASTLVGGTEAFF. In DNA, the CDR3 is TGCGCCAGCACCTTGGTTGGGGGGACTGAAGCTTTCTTT. This chain connects TRBV5-1 to TRBJ1-1; maybe TRBD1 (5 bases). The CDR3 is 13 amino acids. Germline values: CDR1 SGHRS, CDR2 YFSETQ.

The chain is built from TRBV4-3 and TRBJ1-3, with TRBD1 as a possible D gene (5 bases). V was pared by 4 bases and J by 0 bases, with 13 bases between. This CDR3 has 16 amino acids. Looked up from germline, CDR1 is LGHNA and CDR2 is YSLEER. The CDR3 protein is CASSPWGRRSGNTIYF. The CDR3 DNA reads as TGCGCCAGCAGCCCCTGGGGACGCCGCTCTGGAAACACCATATATTTT.

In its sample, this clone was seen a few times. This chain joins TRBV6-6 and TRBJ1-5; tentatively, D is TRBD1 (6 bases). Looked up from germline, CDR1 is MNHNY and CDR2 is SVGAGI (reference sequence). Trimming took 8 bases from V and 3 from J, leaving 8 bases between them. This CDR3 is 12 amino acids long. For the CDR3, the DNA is TGTGCCAGCGCAGGGGCCAATCAGCCCCAGCATTTT. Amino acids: CASAGANQPQHF.

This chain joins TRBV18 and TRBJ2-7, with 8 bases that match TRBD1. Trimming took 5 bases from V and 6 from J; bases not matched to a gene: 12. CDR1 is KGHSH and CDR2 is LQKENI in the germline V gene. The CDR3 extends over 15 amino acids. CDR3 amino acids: CASSVGTGVRGEQYF. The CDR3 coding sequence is TGTGCCAGCTCAGTTGGGACAGGAGTGAGGGGCGAGCAGTACTTC.

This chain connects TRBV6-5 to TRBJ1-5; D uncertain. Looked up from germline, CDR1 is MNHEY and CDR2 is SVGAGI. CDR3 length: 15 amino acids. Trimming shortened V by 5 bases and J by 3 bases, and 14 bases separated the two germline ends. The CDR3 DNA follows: TGTGCCAGCAGTAATACCCCGGGTCACAATCAGCCCCAGCATTTT. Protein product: CASSNTPGHNQPQHF.

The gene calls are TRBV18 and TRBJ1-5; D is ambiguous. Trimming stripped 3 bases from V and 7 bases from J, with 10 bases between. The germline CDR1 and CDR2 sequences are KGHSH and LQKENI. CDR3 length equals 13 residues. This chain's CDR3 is CASSPGLRQPQHF. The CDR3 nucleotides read TGTGCCAGCTCACCGGGATTAAGGCAGCCCCAGCATTTT.

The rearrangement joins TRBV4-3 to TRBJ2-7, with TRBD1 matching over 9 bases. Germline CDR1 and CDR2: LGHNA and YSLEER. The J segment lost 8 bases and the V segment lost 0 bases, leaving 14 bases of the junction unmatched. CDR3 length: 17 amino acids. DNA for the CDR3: TGCGCCAGCAGCCAAGATGGAGTCGGGACAGGGACCTTGAAGCAGTACTTC. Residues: CASSQDGVGTGTLKQYF.

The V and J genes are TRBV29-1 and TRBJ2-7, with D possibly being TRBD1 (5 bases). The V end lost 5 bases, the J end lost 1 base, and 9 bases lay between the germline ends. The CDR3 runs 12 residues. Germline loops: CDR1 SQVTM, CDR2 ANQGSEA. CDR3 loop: CSVSGKSYEQYF. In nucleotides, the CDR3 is TGCAGCGTTTCAGGGAAATCCTACGAGCAGTACTTC.

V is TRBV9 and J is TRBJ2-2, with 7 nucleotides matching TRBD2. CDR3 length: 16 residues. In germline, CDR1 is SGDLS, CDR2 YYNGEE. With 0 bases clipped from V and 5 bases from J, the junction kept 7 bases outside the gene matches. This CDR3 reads CASSVGLAERTGELFF. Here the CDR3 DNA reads TGTGCCAGCAGCGTAGGACTAGCTGAACGTACCGGGGAGCTGTTTTTT. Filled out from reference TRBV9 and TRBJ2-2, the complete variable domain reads DSGVTQTPKHLITATGQRVTLRCSPRSGDLSVYWYQQSLDQGLQFLIQYYNGEERAKGNILERFSAQQFPDLHSELNLSSLELGDSALYFCASSVGLAERTGELFFGEGSRLTVL.